Listed below are T cell receptor beta chains from one sample, sequenced in a study of T-cell memory formation after mild COVID-19. In TCRdb, the 5' RACE reads were re-called with MiXCR into one record per CDR3 protein. This table has 470,000 or so distinct CDR3 sequences, around 20% appearing once. Sequenced input: PBMCs or a T cell subset sorted from them (not recorded which). The receptor source for this set is an adult woman who had mild COVID-19 (a few samples of this study predate the infection). Cell type and time point are not known. Both conserved end residues are part of each CDR3. The D gene is left open where the match is weak. Some rows mark clone size as missing; the rest say once, few, many or name a class of expanded clone.

TRBD1 TRBJ2-7 few TRBV20-1 CSARETGLYEQYF
TRBD1 TRBJ2-1 few TRBV13 CASRAGQGYNEQFF
TRBD2 TRBJ2-7 few TRBV7-9 CASSQHPGRPVSEQYF
NA TRBJ2-1 few TRBV24-1 CATSEAIGGVPSYNEQFF
NA TRBJ1-1 few TRBV12-3/TRBV12-4 CASTLGWTEEAFF
NA TRBJ2-2 NA TRBV18 CASSTQRAGELFF
TRBD1 TRBJ1-5 NA TRBV5-5 CASSLGTGAGEPQHF
NA TRBJ1-1 NA TRBV19 CASSIFRGSAEGNTEAFF
TRBD2 TRBJ2-1 NA TRBV15 CATSARVAGGPNEQFF
NA TRBJ1-1 NA TRBV2 CASTPGAANTEAFF
TRBD2 TRBJ2-3 few TRBV14 CASSQFLAGPTDTQYF
NA TRBJ2-5 NA TRBV7-6 CASSLEGGTTQYF
NA TRBJ1-6 NA TRBV12-3/TRBV12-4 CASSLSTGSSYNSPLHF
NA TRBJ1-1 few TRBV3-1 CASSQGLERTEAFF
NA TRBJ2-3 few TRBV12-3/TRBV12-4 CASSLGTSDTQYF
NA TRBJ1-1 NA TRBV7-9 CASSQGGGTAFF
NA TRBJ2-3 few TRBV7-9 CASSSLSHLTSPPQYF
TRBD2 TRBJ2-1 NA TRBV7-3 CASSLLTSGSIYEQFF
TRBD1 TRBJ2-7 NA TRBV24-1 CATSDGTGTGLYEQYF
NA TRBJ1-2 few TRBV7-9 CASSPPAFGGYTF
NA TRBJ2-2 few TRBV12-3/TRBV12-4 CASSLGLDFTGELFF
NA TRBJ1-2 few TRBV4-2 CASSQDLTANYWGYTF
NA TRBJ2-1 few TRBV4-1 CASSQVVEAQFF
TRBD2 TRBJ2-1 NA TRBV29-1 CSVSGTRGDEQFF
NA TRBJ2-7 NA TRBV3-1 CASSQGNTYEQYF
NA TRBJ1-4 NA TRBV12-3/TRBV12-4 CASRQTGKGEKLFF
NA TRBJ2-7 NA TRBV12-3/TRBV12-4 CASSHGGGTEQYF
NA TRBJ2-5 NA TRBV6-5 CASKMVGGETQYF
NA TRBJ2-3 NA TRBV15 CATSSPRSDTQYF
NA TRBJ2-1 NA TRBV4-1 CASSQGGPYNEQFF
NA TRBJ2-7 NA TRBV20-1 CSARDLGYEQYF
NA TRBJ2-1 few TRBV6-2/TRBV6-3 CASSYSLVGFGHEQFF
TRBD1 TRBJ1-1 many TRBV14 CASSQGQGAWSTEAFF
TRBD2 TRBJ2-7 NA TRBV5-6 CASSLALAGAYEQYF
TRBD2 TRBJ2-5 once TRBV9 CASSVGLAGYLQETQYF
NA TRBJ2-3 NA TRBV25-1 CASSESFASTDTQYF
NA TRBJ2-2 few TRBV6-2/TRBV6-3 CASSYEGPGELFF
NA TRBJ2-1 NA TRBV6-5 CASNPRLGYNEQFF
TRBD1 TRBJ1-1 few TRBV9 CASSVGTPEGQATMNTEAFF
NA TRBJ2-2 few TRBV9 CASSEVDGVSGELFF
NA TRBJ2-1 many TRBV12-3/TRBV12-4 CASSLFPYNEQFF
NA TRBJ2-1 many TRBV4-3 CASSQGQYNEQFF
NA TRBJ2-2 few TRBV7-2 CASSLSPTGELFF
NA TRBJ1-1 many TRBV30 CAWSRRAGAEAFF
NA TRBJ2-1 many TRBV18 CASSSLGRARSEQFF
NA TRBJ2-1 NA TRBV10-3 CAISESSSYNEQFF
NA TRBJ1-1 few TRBV30 CAWSVLVRNTEAFF
TRBD2 TRBJ2-1 NA TRBV7-8 CASSLEGLLAGGRGEQFF
NA TRBJ2-1 NA TRBV20-1 CSAQEGLRNEQFF